Given below is one TCR beta chain in context. The data are from a study of blood T cell repertoires in COVID-19. About the study: Sample material is recorded as cDNA or gDNA derived from T cells, B-cell-depleted T cells, or PBMCs.

Study processing details: Using reference gene primer amplification, nucleated cell counts were estimated. Sequencing used immunoSEQ multiplex PCR; TCRdb keeps in-frame clones, though not all of them. V and J calls and clone size are those listed in that table; D and trimming were worked out from the DNA. This sample has some 220,000 clones, with around 80% found just once. This clonotype was obtained from a man between 45 and 60 years old with active or convalescent COVID-19. Material for sequencing was peripheral blood.

The CDR3 DNA reads as TGTGCCAGCTCCCCTCGACAGGGAGGCTCCTACAATGAGCAGTTCTTC. It translates to CASSPRQGGSYNEQFF. The chain couples TRBV18 to TRBJ2-1; weak D call: TRBD1 (7 bases). The CDR3 has 16 residues. The ends were cut back, 6 bases at V and 0 bases at J, with 15 bases in the middle. Germline CDR1 and CDR2: KGHSH and LQKENI.